A single sample gave rise to the 9 T cell receptor beta chains below, sequenced in a study of blood T cell repertoires in COVID-19. Clones were sequenced by immunoSEQ multiplex PCR, and TCRdb holds only the in-frame ones, with some missing. The data contain roughly 200,000 clones, 65% to 85% of them singletons. Sequences were obtained from peripheral blood. These receptors came from a man aged 35-49 years with acute or convalescent COVID-19.

V usage is TRBV12-3 or TRBV12-4 and J usage is TRBJ1-3, with D possibly TRBD1 on 5 matching bases. V lost 11 bases and J lost 4, with 12 bases in between. The length of the CDR3 is 12 residues. CDR3 amino acids: CASGTPGNTIYF. Here the CDR3 DNA reads TGTGCCTCTGGGACTCCAGGAAACACCATATATTTT.

In this sample, this clone turned up a few times. The V gene is TRBV19, the J gene TRBJ1-1, with D perhaps matching TRBD1 (5 bases). V was shortened by 3 bases and J by 10 bases, with 15 bases between the two germline ends. Per the germline V gene, CDR1 is LNHDA and CDR2 is SQIVND (reference sequence). This CDR3 has 13 residues. The CDR3 nucleotides are TGTGCCAGTAGTATGAATCTAAGGGGATCAGCTTTCTTT. Protein sequence: CASSMNLRGSAFF.

The chain has TRBV7-2 and TRBJ2-3; 9 bases align to TRBD1. The germline gives CDR1 SGHTA, CDR2 FQGNSA. This CDR3 region has 15 residues. Trimming cost V 9 bases and J 3 bases; bases outside gene matches: 10. CDR3 sequence: CASFKQGAPTDTQYF. Here the CDR3 DNA reads TGTGCCAGTTTCAAACAGGGGGCGCCTACAGATACGCAGTATTTT.

The chain links TRBV11-1 to TRBJ2-5; D may be TRBD1 (6 bases). This CDR3 is 13 amino acids long. The V end lost 5 bases, the J end lost 5 bases, and 12 bases lay between the germline ends. Looked up from germline, CDR1 is SGHAT and CDR2 is FQDESV (reference sequence). CDR3 DNA sequence: TGTGCCAGCAGCCGCAGGGGTCGTGAGACCCAGTACTTC. Translation: CASSRRGRETQYF.

The chain couples TRBV30 to TRBJ2-3, with a tentative D call TRBD1 (5 bases). Trimming removed 5 bases at V and 1 base at J, with 7 bases between. Germline V gene lookup returns CDR1 GTSNPN and CDR2 SVGIG (reference sequence). This CDR3 has 12 residues. CDR3 sequence reads: CAWGRGTDTQYF. The CDR3 DNA reads TGTGCCTGGGGCAGGGGCACAGATACGCAGTATTTT.

This rearrangement joins TRBV5-6 to TRBJ1-3, with 8 bases fitting TRBD1. Trimming cost V 0 bases and J 5 bases; bases outside gene matches: 4. There are 15 residues in the CDR3. Germline values: CDR1 SGHDT, CDR2 YYEEEE. In DNA form, the CDR3 reads TGTGCCAGCAGCTTGGGACAGGGGACTCGAAACACCATATATTTT. It yields the protein CASSLGQGTRNTIYF.

The sample holds a few counts of this clone. The chain is built from TRBV23-1 and TRBJ2-7; 7 nucleotides agree with TRBD2. TRBV23-1 is identified as an open reading frame with a role that is uncertain. V trimming: 8 bases; J trimming: 1 base; junction bases outside the gene matches: 8. This CDR3 is 14 amino acids long. The chain's CDR3 is CASFPWGGSYEQYF. In DNA, the CDR3 is TGCGCCAGCTTCCCATGGGGGGGGTCCTACGAGCAGTACTTC.

The CDR3 protein is CASTRAEEETQYF. As DNA, the CDR3 is TGTGCCAGTACGAGGGCCGAGGAGGAGACCCAGTACTTC. The genes are TRBV19 and TRBJ2-5; D possibly corresponds to TRBD2 (5 bases). CDR3 length: 13 residues. CDR1 LNHDA and CDR2 SQIVND come from the germline V gene (reference sequence). Trimming took 7 bases from V and 5 from J, leaving 14 bases between them.

The rearrangement uses TRBV5-4 and TRBJ2-6; no clear D. Germline CDR1 is SGHNT and CDR2 is YYREEE (reference sequence). Trimming stripped 1 base from V and 4 bases from J, with 9 bases between. The CDR3 runs 15 residues. CDR3 region: CASSLQRDGANVLTF. CDR3 DNA: TGTGCCAGCAGCTTGCAGCGTGACGGGGCCAACGTCCTGACTTTC.